This TCR beta chain comes out of a study of OX40 agonist ivuxolimab in advanced cancers. Study-wide background: Intravenous ivuxolimab was administered to patients every 2 weeks at 0.01 to 10 mg/kg. Age averaged around 60 years (range about 20 to 79), and roughly 82% were male.

Profiled with immunoSEQ multiplex PCR; TCRdb holds only in-frame clones, not every one. The repertoire consists of 60,000 to 85,000 clones, with nearly 85% occurring once and the leading ten covering around 7.2%. Autoimmune disease history or systemic immunosuppression was exclusionary. The sequences come from CD4+ or CD8+ T cells sorted from blood, collected in a trial of the OX40 agonist ivuxolimab. This TCR was sampled from an adult with an advanced solid tumor such as melanoma, head and neck, liver or kidney cancer.

Written as DNA, the CDR3 is TGTGCCACCAGCAGAGACGGACAGGGGGCTGACGAGCAGTACTTC. Amino acid sequence: CATSRDGQGADEQYF. The chain combines TRBV15 with TRBJ2-5, with TRBD1 matching over 11 bases. The DNA end is a closer match to TRBJ2-7, so the J assignment may be wrong. Germline CDR1 LNHNV, CDR2 YYDKDF (reference sequence). The CDR3 sequence is 15 residues long.